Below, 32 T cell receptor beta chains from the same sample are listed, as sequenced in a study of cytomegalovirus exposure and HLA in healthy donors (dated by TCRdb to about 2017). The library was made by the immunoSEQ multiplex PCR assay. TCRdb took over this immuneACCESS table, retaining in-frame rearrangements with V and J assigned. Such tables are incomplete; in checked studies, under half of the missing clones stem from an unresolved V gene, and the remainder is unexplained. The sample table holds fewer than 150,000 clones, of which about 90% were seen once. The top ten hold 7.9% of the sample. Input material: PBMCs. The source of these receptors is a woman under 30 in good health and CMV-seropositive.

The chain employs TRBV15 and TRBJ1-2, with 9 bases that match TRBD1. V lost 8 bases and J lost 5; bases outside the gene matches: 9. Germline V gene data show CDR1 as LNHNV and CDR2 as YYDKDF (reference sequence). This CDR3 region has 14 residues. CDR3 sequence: CATGTNRGRYGYTF. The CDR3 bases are TGTGCCACCGGAACAAACAGGGGGCGGTATGGCTACACCTTC.

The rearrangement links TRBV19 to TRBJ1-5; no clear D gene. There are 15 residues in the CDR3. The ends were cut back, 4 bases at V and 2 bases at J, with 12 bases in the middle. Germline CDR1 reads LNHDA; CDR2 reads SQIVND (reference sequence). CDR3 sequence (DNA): TGTGCCAGTAGTAGCCATGACACTGGCAATCAGCCCCAGCATTTT. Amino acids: CASSSHDTGNQPQHF. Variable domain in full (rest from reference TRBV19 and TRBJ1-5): DGGITQSPKYLFRKEGQNVTLSCEQNLNHDAMYWYRQDPGQGLRLIYYSQIVNDFQKGDIAEGYSVSREKKESFPLTVTSAQKNPTAFYLCASSSHDTGNQPQHFGDGTRLSIL.

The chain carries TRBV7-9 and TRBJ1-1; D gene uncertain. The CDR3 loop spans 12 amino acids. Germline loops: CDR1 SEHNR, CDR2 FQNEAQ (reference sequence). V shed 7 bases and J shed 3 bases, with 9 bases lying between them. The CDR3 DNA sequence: TGTGCCAGCATCAAGGGAGACACTGAAGCTTTCTTT. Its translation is CASIKGDTEAFF.

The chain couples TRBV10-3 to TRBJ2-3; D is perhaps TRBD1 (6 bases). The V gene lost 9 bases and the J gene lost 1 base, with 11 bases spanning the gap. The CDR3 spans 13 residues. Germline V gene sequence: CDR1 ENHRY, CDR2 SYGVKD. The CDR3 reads CAIGQSGTDTQYF. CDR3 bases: TGTGCCATTGGACAGTCGGGCACAGATACGCAGTATTTT.

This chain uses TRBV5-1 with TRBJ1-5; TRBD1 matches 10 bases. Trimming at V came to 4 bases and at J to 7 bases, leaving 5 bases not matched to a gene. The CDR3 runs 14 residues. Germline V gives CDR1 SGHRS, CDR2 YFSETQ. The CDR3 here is CASSPGTGDQPQHF. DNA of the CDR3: TGCGCCAGCAGCCCAGGGACAGGGGACCAGCCCCAGCATTTT.

The CDR3 DNA sequence: TGTGCCAGCAGTGATAGGTTCGGGGGAGTTGACTATGGCTACACCTTC. Protein: CASSDRFGGVDYGYTF. V usage is TRBV6-1 and J usage is TRBJ1-2, with D possibly being TRBD1 (5 bases). Germline loops: CDR1 MNHNS, CDR2 SASEGT. This CDR3 is built from 16 residues. With 3 bases removed from V and 3 bases from J, the gap between germline ends came to 17 bases.

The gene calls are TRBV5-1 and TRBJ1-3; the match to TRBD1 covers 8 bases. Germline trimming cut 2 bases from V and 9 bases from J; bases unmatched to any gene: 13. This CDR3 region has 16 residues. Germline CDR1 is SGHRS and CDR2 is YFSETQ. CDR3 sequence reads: CASSLRPDRETGTIYF. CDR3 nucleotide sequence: TGCGCCAGCAGCTTAAGACCGGACAGGGAAACGGGCACCATATATTTT.

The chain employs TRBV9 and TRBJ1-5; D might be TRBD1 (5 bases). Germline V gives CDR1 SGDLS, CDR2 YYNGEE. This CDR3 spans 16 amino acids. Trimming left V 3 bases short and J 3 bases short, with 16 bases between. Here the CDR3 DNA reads TGTGCCAGCAGCGGTGGGTCCTTAGGGGCCAATCAGCCCCAGCATTTT. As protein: CASSGGSLGANQPQHF.

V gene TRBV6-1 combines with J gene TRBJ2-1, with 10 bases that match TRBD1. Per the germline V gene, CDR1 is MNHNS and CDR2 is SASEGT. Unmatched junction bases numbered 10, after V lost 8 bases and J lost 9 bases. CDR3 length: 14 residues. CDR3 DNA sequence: TGTGCCAGCCTCGACAGGGGGCTTAGTATTGAGCAGTTCTTC. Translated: CASLDRGLSIEQFF.

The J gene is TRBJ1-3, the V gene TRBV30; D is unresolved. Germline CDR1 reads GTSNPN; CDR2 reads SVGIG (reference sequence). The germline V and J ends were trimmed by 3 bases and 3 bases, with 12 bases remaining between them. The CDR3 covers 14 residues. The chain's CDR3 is CAWSRSGFGNTIYF. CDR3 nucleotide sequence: TGTGCCTGGAGCCGTTCGGGGTTTGGAAACACCATATATTTT.

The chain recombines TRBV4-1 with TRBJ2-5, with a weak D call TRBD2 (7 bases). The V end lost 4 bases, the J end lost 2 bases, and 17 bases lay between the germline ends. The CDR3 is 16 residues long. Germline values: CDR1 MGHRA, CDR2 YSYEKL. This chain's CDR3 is CASSPLAGARQETQYF. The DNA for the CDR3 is TGCGCCAGCAGCCCACTTGCGGGGGCCCGGCAAGAGACCCAGTACTTC.

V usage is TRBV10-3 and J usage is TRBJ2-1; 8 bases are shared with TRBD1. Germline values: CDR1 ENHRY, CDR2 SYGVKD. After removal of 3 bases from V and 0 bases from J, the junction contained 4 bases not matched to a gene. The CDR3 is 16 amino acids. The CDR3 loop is CAISDRGQSSYNEQFF. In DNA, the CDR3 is TGTGCCATCAGTGACAGGGGGCAGAGCTCCTACAATGAGCAGTTCTTC.

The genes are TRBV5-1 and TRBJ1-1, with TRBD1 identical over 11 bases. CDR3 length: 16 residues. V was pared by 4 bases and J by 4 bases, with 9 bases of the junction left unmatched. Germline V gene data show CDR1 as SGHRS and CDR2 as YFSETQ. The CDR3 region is CASSIGQGARGTEAFF. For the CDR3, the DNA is TGCGCCAGCAGCATAGGACAGGGGGCGCGGGGCACTGAAGCTTTCTTT.

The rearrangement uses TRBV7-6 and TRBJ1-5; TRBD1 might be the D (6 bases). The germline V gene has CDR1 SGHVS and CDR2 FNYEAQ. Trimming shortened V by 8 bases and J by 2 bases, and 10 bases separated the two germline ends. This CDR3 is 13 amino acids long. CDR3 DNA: TGTGCCAGCGGCGCAGGGGGCAATCAGCCCCAGCATTTT. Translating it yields CASGAGGNQPQHF.

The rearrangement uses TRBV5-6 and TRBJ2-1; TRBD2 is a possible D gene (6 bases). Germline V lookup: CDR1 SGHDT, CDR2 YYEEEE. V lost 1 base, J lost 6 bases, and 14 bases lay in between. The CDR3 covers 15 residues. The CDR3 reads CASSLIAVPGNEQFF. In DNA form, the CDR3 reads TGTGCCAGCAGCTTGATAGCGGTCCCTGGCAATGAGCAGTTCTTC. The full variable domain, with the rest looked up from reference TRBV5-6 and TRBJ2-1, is DAGVTQSPTHLIKTRGQQVTLRCSPKSGHDTVSWYQQALGQGPQFIFQYYEEEERQRGNFPDRFSGHQFPNYSSELNVNALLLGDSALYLCASSLIAVPGNEQFFGPGTRLTVL.

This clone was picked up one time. The CDR3 sequence is CASSLAQVRTETQYF. The CDR3 DNA sequence: TGTGCCAGCAGCTTAGCACAGGTTAGAACAGAGACCCAGTACTTC. The V gene is TRBV7-2, the J gene TRBJ2-5, with a possible D match to TRBD1 (5 bases). The V gene lost 0 bases and the J gene lost 4 bases, with 12 bases spanning the gap. The CDR3 has 15 amino acids. The germline CDR1 and CDR2 sequences are SGHTA and FQGNSA.

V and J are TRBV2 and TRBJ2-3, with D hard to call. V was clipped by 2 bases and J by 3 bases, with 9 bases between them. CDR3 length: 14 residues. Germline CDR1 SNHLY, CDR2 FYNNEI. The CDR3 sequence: CASSERRGTDTQYF. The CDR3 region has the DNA TGTGCCAGCAGTGAACGACGAGGTACAGATACGCAGTATTTT.

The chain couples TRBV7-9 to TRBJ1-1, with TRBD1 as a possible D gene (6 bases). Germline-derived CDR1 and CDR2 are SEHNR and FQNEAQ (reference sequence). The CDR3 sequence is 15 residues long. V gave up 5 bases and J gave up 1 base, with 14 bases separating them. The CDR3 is CASSNRARGNTEAFF. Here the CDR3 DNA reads TGTGCCAGCAGCAACAGGGCAAGGGGGAACACTGAAGCTTTCTTT.

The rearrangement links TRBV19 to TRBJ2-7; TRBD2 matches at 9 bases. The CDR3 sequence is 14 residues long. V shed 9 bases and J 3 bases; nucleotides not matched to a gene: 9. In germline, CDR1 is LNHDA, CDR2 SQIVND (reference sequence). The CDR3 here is CARETSGGIYEQYF. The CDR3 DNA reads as TGTGCCAGGGAGACTAGCGGAGGGATCTACGAGCAGTACTTC.

The CDR3 region is CASSVSGDTEAFF. In DNA form, the CDR3 reads TGTGCCAGCAGTGTGTCGGGGGACACTGAAGCTTTCTTT. The chain joins TRBV2 to TRBJ1-1, with D perhaps TRBD1 (5 bases). This CDR3 is built from 13 residues. Germline loops: CDR1 SNHLY, CDR2 FYNNEI. Trimming pared 4 bases from V and 3 bases from J, leaving 9 bases between.

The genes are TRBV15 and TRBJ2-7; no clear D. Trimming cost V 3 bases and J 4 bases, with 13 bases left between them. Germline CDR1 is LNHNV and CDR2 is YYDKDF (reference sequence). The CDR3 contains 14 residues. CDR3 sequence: CATSSRRGAYEQYF. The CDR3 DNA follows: TGTGCCACCAGCAGCAGAAGAGGCGCGTACGAGCAGTACTTC.

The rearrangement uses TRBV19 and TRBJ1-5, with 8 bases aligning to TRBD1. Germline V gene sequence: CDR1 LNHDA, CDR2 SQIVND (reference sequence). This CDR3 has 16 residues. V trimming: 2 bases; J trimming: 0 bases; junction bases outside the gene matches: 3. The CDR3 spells CASSILQGASNQPQHF. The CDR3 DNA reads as TGTGCCAGTAGTATACTGCAGGGGGCTAGCAATCAGCCCCAGCATTTT.

CDR3 sequence: CASSLGRDGGYTF. CDR3 bases: TGTGCCAGCAGCTTAGGCAGGGATGGTGGCTACACCTTC. The chain employs TRBV7-8 and TRBJ1-2; TRBD1 might be the D (5 bases). The CDR3 contains 13 residues. Trimming stripped 1 base from V and 7 bases from J, with 10 bases between. CDR1 is SGHVS, CDR2 FQNEAQ, per germline.

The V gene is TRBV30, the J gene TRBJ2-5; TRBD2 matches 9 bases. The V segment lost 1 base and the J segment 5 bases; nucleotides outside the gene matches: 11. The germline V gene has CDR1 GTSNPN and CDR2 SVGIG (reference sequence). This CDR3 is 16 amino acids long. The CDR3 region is CAWSETGTSLWETQYF. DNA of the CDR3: TGTGCCTGGAGTGAAACCGGGACTAGCCTCTGGGAGACCCAGTACTTC.

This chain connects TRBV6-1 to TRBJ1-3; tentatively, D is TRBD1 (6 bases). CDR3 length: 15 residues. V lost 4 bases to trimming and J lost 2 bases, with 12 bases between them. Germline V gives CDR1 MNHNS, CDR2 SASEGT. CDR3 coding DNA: TGTGCCAGCAGTGGTAACTACAGGGCTGGAAACACCATATATTTT. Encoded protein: CASSGNYRAGNTIYF.

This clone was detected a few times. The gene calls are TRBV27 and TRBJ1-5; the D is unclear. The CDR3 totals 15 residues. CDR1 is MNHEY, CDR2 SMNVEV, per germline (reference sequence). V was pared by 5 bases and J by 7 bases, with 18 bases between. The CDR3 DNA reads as TGTGCCAGCAGTCCCGCCGGTAACGGTGTGCAGCCCCAGCATTTT. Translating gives CASSPAGNGVQPQHF.

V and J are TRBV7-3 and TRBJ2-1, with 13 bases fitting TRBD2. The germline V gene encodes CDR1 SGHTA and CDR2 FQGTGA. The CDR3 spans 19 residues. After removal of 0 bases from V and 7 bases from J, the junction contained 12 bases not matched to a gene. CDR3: CASSLTAGLAGEGLNEQFF. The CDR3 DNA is TGTGCCAGCAGCTTAACCGCCGGACTAGCGGGAGAAGGACTGAATGAGCAGTTCTTC.

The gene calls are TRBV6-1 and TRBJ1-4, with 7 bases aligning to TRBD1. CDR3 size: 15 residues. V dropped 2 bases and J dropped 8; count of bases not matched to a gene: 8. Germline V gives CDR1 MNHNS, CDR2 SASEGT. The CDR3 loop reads CASSELRGLGEKLFF. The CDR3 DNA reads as TGTGCCAGCAGTGAATTGAGGGGGCTGGGCGAAAAACTGTTTTTT.

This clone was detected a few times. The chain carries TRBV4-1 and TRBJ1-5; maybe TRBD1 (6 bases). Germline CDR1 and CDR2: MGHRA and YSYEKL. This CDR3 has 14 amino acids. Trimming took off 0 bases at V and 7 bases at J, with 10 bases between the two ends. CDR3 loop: CASSQDYREQPQHF. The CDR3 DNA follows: TGCGCCAGCAGCCAAGATTACAGGGAACAGCCCCAGCATTTT.

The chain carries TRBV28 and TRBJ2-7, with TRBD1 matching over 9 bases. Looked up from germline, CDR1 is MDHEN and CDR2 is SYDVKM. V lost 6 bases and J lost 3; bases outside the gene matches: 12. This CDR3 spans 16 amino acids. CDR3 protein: CASRPPLGDRDYEQYF. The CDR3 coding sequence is TGTGCCAGCAGACCTCCCCTAGGGGACAGGGACTACGAGCAGTACTTC.

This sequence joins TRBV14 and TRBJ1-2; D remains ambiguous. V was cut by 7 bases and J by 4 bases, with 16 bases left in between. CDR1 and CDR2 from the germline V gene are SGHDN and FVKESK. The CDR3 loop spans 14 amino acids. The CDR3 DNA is TGTGCCAGCAACCGCTTCGGAGATTTCTATGGCTACACCTTC. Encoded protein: CASNRFGDFYGYTF. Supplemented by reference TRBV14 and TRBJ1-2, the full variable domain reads EAGVTQFPSHSVIEKGQTVTLRCDPISGHDNLYWYRRVMGKEIKFLLHFVKESKQDESGMPNNRFLAERTGGTYSTLKVQPAELEDSGVYFCASNRFGDFYGYTFGSGTRLTVV.

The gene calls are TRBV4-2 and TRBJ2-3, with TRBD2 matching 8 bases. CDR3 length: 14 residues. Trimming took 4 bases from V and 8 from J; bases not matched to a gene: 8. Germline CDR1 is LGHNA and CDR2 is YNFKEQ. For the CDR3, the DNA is TGTGCCAGCAGCCGGGCGGGGGGCCTGGCTACGCAGTATTTT. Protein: CASSRAGGLATQYF.